This entry is about one T cell receptor beta chain. What antigen it recognizes has not been identified. No base-level quality is on record; no much larger clone is a single base apart. This sample is drawn from a study of T cell changes during pregnancy in multiple sclerosis (dated by TCRdb to the late 2010s). Regarding the study in general: In women with multiple sclerosis, the researchers looked at how the T cell repertoire shifted as pregnancy progressed.

Receptor amplification or capture employed the immunoSEQ multiplex PCR assay. In its TCRdb copy, this immuneACCESS table keeps in-frame sequences only and misses some clones. Where compared with another copy, unresolved V genes explain less than half of these, and the others have no known cause. For this sample the table gives 70,000 to 80,000 clones, of which approximately 92% were detected only once. Roughly 1% of the sample goes to the ten largest clones. The receptor comes from a female donor with multiple sclerosis, enrolled in a pregnancy study. This specimen was peripheral blood, taken in the first trimester of pregnancy.

The base sequence is TGTGCCAGCAGCTTGACAGGGAGCTCTGGAAACACCATATATTTT. The resulting protein is CASSLTGSSGNTIYF. In this chain, TRBV5-4 is recombined with TRBJ1-3, and possibly TRBD1, on 6 matching bases. The CDR3 contains 15 residues, cysteine and phenylalanine counted. Left in the record is the CDR3 DNA by itself, 45 bases read in frame from the first base. Deletion took 1 base off V and 0 bases off J, with a span of 8 bases between the germline ends. Via the germline V gene (reference sequence), CDR1 is SGHNT and CDR2 YYREEE. With all but the CDR3 taken from the reference TRBV5-4 and TRBJ1-3 genes, the full variable domain is: ETGVTQSPTHLIKTRGQQVTLRCSSQSGHNTVSWYQQALGQGPQFIFQYYREEENGRGNFPPRFSGLQFPNYSSELNVNALELDDSALYLCASSLTGSSGNTIYFGEGSWLTVV.